This T cell receptor (beta chain) was profiled in a study of shared clonotypes between healthy human individuals. V lost 4 bases and J lost 8, with 7 bases in between. Germline-derived CDR1 and CDR2 are SGHTA and FQGNSA. CDR3 size: 11 residues. The protocol was immunoSEQ multiplex PCR, while the TCRdb copy is restricted to in-frame clones and leaves out a portion. Of approximately 440,000 clones in the sample, 77% were seen once. The chain has TRBV7-2 and TRBJ2-3; the D is unclear. The sample comprised PBMCs. This clonotype originated in a woman in her thirties or forties in good health. Some clones in this sample may be carry-over from other donors' samples. The CDR3 loop is CASSSSGTQYF. CDR3 DNA: TGTGCCAGCAGCTCGTCGGGTACGCAGTATTTT.